A selection of T cell receptor beta chains follows, all from one sample in a study of blood T cell repertoires in COVID-19. Generated by immunoSEQ multiplex PCR, the TCRdb table keeps only in-frame clones and is missing some. The table includes roughly 150,000 clones, around 88% detected once. Sequenced material: peripheral blood. These receptors came from a woman between 70 and 85 years old who had recovered from COVID-19. CDR3s include the opening cysteine and the closing phenylalanine or tryptophan. D genes are given only for firm matches. Clone size is not always given. Where it is, it says once, few, many or a class for expanded clones.

CDR3aa	CDR3nt	abundance	j_gene	d_gene	v_gene
CASSPSGLAKHTDTQYF	TGTGCCAGCTCACCCTCCGGACTAGCGAAGCACACAGATACGCAGTATTTT	-	TRBJ2-3	TRBD2	TRBV18
CAQGVTGNYGYTF	TGTGCCCAAGGGGTCACAGGGAACTATGGCTACACCTTC	-	TRBJ1-2	-	TRBV30
CASSPENSPLHF	TGTGCCAGCTCACCCGAGAATTCACCCCTCCACTTT	once	TRBJ1-6	-	TRBV18
CAIRGLAGAYEQYF	TGTGCCATCAGGGGACTAGCGGGAGCCTACGAGCAGTACTTC	-	TRBJ2-7	TRBD2	TRBV10-3
CASSSGQGVESWGYTF	TGTGCCAGCAGCTCGGGACAGGGGGTTGAGTCTTGGGGCTACACCTTC	once	TRBJ1-2	TRBD1	TRBV7-3
CASSEGWQGNTEAFF	TGTGCCAGCAGTGAAGGATGGCAGGGCAACACTGAAGCTTTCTTT	-	TRBJ1-1	-	TRBV6-1
CASSEYIGGSRYGYTF	TGTGCCAGCAGTGAATATATTGGGGGGTCTCGCTATGGCTACACCTTC	-	TRBJ1-2	-	TRBV25-1
CASSAGRGSSYEQYF	TGCGCCAGCAGCGCCGGGCGAGGGAGCTCCTACGAGCAGTACTTC	-	TRBJ2-7	-	TRBV5-1
CAIGQPGGTNTGELFF	TGTGCCATCGGACAGCCGGGGGGCACGAACACCGGGGAGCTGTTTTTT	once	TRBJ2-2	-	TRBV10-3
CASSSRDRAYEQYF	TGTGCCAGCAGTTCCCGGGACAGGGCCTACGAGCAGTACTTC	-	TRBJ2-7	TRBD1	TRBV6-5
CASSKGTGDTNYGYTF	TGTGCCAGTAGTAAGGGGACAGGGGATACCAACTATGGCTACACCTTC	-	TRBJ1-2	TRBD1	TRBV19
CASSRGLAGGEQFF	TGTGCCAGCAGCCGGGGACTAGCGGGAGGTGAGCAGTTCTTC	few	TRBJ2-1	TRBD2	TRBV7-2
CASSGTTGGTEAFF	TGCGCCAGCAGCGGAACGACAGGGGGGACTGAAGCTTTCTTT	-	TRBJ1-1	TRBD1	TRBV5-1
CASSRGTLYEQYF	TGTGCCAGCAGTAGGGGGACCCTCTACGAGCAGTACTTC	few	TRBJ2-7	-	TRBV12-3/TRBV12-4
CASSSTGGGTEAFF	TGTGCCAGCAGCAGTACAGGGGGCGGCACTGAAGCTTTCTTT	-	TRBJ1-1	TRBD1	TRBV6-5
CASSPTGGDRPQHF	TGCGCCAGCAGCCCGACAGGGGGGGATCGGCCCCAGCATTTT	-	TRBJ1-5	TRBD1	TRBV5-1
CASSLGVDEKLFF	TGTGCCAGCAGCTTAGGTGTCGATGAAAAACTGTTTTTT	-	TRBJ1-4	-	TRBV7-2
CASSPPSGAETQYF	TGTGCCAGCAGTCCGCCCTCTGGGGCGGAGACCCAGTACTTC	-	TRBJ2-5	-	TRBV6-5
CASSTPDREVGELFF	TGCGCCAGCAGCACCCCCGACAGGGAGGTCGGGGAGCTGTTTTTT	few	TRBJ2-2	-	TRBV5-1
CASSPQGLAEQETQYF	TGTGCCAGCAGCCCCCAGGGACTAGCGGAACAAGAGACCCAGTACTTC	-	TRBJ2-5	TRBD2	TRBV4-2
CASSQGGTGNTIYF	TGTGCCAGCAGCCAGGGGGGAACTGGAAACACCATATATTTT	-	TRBJ1-3	-	TRBV14
CASSHAGTPGPYEQYF	TGTGCCAGCAGCCATGCCGGGACACCGGGACCCTACGAGCAGTACTTC	-	TRBJ2-7	-	TRBV4-2
CASSPWTSWATDTQYF	TGTGCCAGCAGCCCATGGACTAGTTGGGCTACAGATACGCAGTATTTT	-	TRBJ2-3	TRBD2	TRBV9
CASSPDRGPGWDTQYF	TGTGCCAGCAGCCCCGACAGGGGGCCGGGGTGGGATACGCAGTATTTT	-	TRBJ2-3	TRBD1	TRBV9
CASSTGERGGAYEQYF	TGCGCCAGCAGCACCGGCGAGCGGGGGGGTGCCTACGAGCAGTACTTC	-	TRBJ2-7	TRBD2	TRBV5-1
CASTVGGFYEQYF	TGTGCCAGCACGGTCGGGGGGTTTTACGAGCAGTACTTC	few	TRBJ2-7	TRBD2	TRBV6-5
CASTPNRGGVDGYTF	TGTGCCAGCACCCCCAACAGGGGCGGTGTGGATGGCTACACCTTC	-	TRBJ1-2	TRBD1	TRBV6-5